These 29 T cell receptor beta chains were sequenced from one sample in a study of beta chain features in type 1 diabetes. Expressed TCRB transcripts were sequenced because the isolated RNA had all been reverse transcribed beforehand. Sequencing used immunoSEQ multiplex PCR; TCRdb keeps in-frame clones, though not all of them. The data contain 970,000 or so clones, roughly a sixth of them singletons. Sequenced sample: naive CD4+ T cells from blood. These receptors all stem from a woman between 18 and 30 years old in good health.

The rearrangement joins TRBV28 to TRBJ2-1, with TRBD2 matching over 10 bases. The CDR3 has 15 amino acids. Per germline, CDR1 MDHEN and CDR2 SYDVKM. The J segment lost 7 bases and the V segment lost 2 bases, leaving 5 bases of the junction unmatched. CDR3 sequence: CASSLGVAGGNEQFF. As DNA, the CDR3 is TGTGCCAGCAGTTTAGGGGTAGCGGGAGGAAATGAGCAGTTCTTC.

The J gene is TRBJ2-1, the V gene TRBV15, with unresolved D. Deletions cut 2 bases from V and 2 bases from J, with 16 bases between. The CDR3 consists of 17 residues. Germline V lookup: CDR1 LNHNV, CDR2 YYDKDF (reference sequence). CDR3 sequence: CATSRRKPKGPYNEQFF. CDR3 sequence (DNA): TGTGCCACCAGCAGACGTAAACCGAAAGGGCCCTACAATGAGCAGTTCTTC. The full variable domain, rest sourced from reference TRBV15 and TRBJ2-1, is DAMVIQNPRYQVTQFGKPVTLSCSQTLNHNVMYWYQQKSSQAPKLLFHYYDKDFNNEADTPDNFQSRRPNTSFCFLDIRSPGLGDTAMYLCATSRRKPKGPYNEQFFGPGTRLTVL.

This clone turned up a few times. The chain has TRBV9 and TRBJ2-2; the D is unclear. Germline V gene data show CDR1 as SGDLS and CDR2 as YYNGEE. The CDR3 is made up of 14 amino acids. The V gene lost 0 bases and the J gene lost 1 base, with 4 bases spanning the gap. This CDR3 is CASSVGVNTGELFF. The CDR3 DNA reads as TGTGCCAGCAGCGTAGGCGTGAACACCGGGGAGCTGTTTTTT.

The chain carries TRBV15 and TRBJ1-5, with 8 bases lining up with TRBD1. The CDR3 totals 14 residues. Trimming took 6 bases from V and 5 from J; bases not matched to a gene: 6. Germline V lookup: CDR1 LNHNV, CDR2 YYDKDF (reference sequence). CDR3 nucleotides: TGTGCCACCAGTAGGCAGGGGGCGGATCAGCCCCAGCATTTT. Its translation: CATSRQGADQPQHF.

This clone came up a few times. The chain uses TRBV7-2 and TRBJ1-5, with a weak D call TRBD1 (6 bases). Germline V CDR1 and CDR2: SGHTA, FQGNSA. CDR3 length equals 15 residues. With 5 bases removed from V and 4 bases from J, the gap between germline ends came to 15 bases. The CDR3 spells CASSLGGQTNQPQHF. CDR3 coding DNA: TGTGCCAGCAGCCTAGGTGGACAGACTAATCAGCCCCAGCATTTT.

V is TRBV7-2 and J is TRBJ1-2, with D unclear. The CDR3 is 17 residues long. Trimming took 3 bases from V and 6 from J, leaving 23 bases between them. CDR1 is SGHTA and CDR2 is FQGNSA in the germline V gene. The CDR3 bases are TGTGCCAGCAGCTTGCAGTCTATTGCAAGATATCCCAATGGCTACACCTTC. It yields the protein CASSLQSIARYPNGYTF.

Notes on this clone: The same CDR3 arises from other DNA sequences in this sample as well. This chain uses TRBV7-2 with TRBJ2-3; TRBD2 matches 7 bases. Germline V gives CDR1 SGHTA, CDR2 FQGNSA. The CDR3 spans 12 residues. J gave up 6 bases and V 5 bases, and 2 bases lay outside the gene matches. This CDR3 reads CASSAGGDTQYF. The CDR3, as DNA: TGTGCCAGCAGCGCCGGGGGGGATACGCAGTATTTT.

The chain recombines TRBV9 with TRBJ2-3; TRBD1 matches at 7 bases. V was pared by 4 bases and J by 0 bases, with 8 bases of the junction left unmatched. Germline V gene lookup returns CDR1 SGDLS and CDR2 YYNGEE. The CDR3 runs 16 residues. This chain's CDR3 is CASSPGTVSSTDTQYF. CDR3 DNA sequence: TGTGCCAGCAGCCCCGGGACAGTATCTAGCACAGATACGCAGTATTTT.

This clone showed up just a few times. The chain recombines TRBV7-2 with TRBJ2-4; the match to TRBD2 covers 9 bases. CDR1 is SGHTA, CDR2 FQGNSA, per germline. The V segment lost 1 base and the J segment 6 bases; nucleotides outside the gene matches: 13. CDR3 length: 18 residues. CDR3 DNA sequence: TGTGCCAGCAGCTTAGATAGCGGGAGCGGAGTGGGTAGAAACATTCAGTACTTC. It is translated as CASSLDSGSGVGRNIQYF.

This chain connects TRBV9 to TRBJ2-1; a possible D gene is TRBD2 (6 bases). The CDR3 runs to 15 residues. V lost 3 bases and J lost 2, with 12 bases in between. CDR1 and CDR2 from the germline V gene are SGDLS and YYNGEE. The CDR3 nucleotides read TGTGCCAGCAGCGCCGGGGGTCTACCCTACAATGAGCAGTTCTTC. This codes for CASSAGGLPYNEQFF.

This clone was seen only a few times. This rearrangement joins TRBV6-5 to TRBJ2-5; 9 bases map to TRBD1. The J segment lost 5 bases and the V segment lost 6 bases, leaving 1 base of the junction unmatched. Germline V gene data show CDR1 as MNHEY and CDR2 as SVGAGI. The CDR3 length is 12 residues. The CDR3 loop is CASSGTGETQYF. CDR3 DNA sequence: TGTGCCAGCAGCGGGACAGGGGAGACCCAGTACTTC.

The V gene is TRBV5-4, the J gene TRBJ2-6; possibly TRBD1 for D (6 bases). Between the trimmed V and J ends, which lost 4 bases and 4 bases, there was a span of 12 bases. The CDR3 is 15 residues long. Germline V gene data show CDR1 as SGHNT and CDR2 as YYREEE (reference sequence). The CDR3 DNA reads TGTGCCAGCAGCGCAGGGGCTCCCGGGGCCAACGTCCTGACTTTC. This sequence encodes CASSAGAPGANVLTF.

This chain connects TRBV6-5 to TRBJ1-1; no definite D call. Germline lookup yields CDR1 MNHEY and CDR2 SVGAGI. This CDR3 region has 16 residues. Between the trimmed V and J ends, which lost 0 bases and 0 bases, there was a span of 11 bases. CDR3 amino acids: CASSYSEARLNTEAFF. CDR3 DNA: TGTGCCAGCAGTTACTCGGAGGCCAGGCTGAACACTGAAGCTTTCTTT.

A few counts support this clone. The chain joins TRBV7-9 to TRBJ1-1; D is perhaps TRBD1 (6 bases). Trimming removed 8 bases at V and 5 bases at J, with 18 bases between. This CDR3 is built from 14 residues. The germline gives CDR1 SEHNR, CDR2 FQNEAQ (reference sequence). The CDR3 coding sequence is TGTGCCAGCCAGAACTCGGGGGCAGGGACTGAAGCTTTCTTT. Its protein is CASQNSGAGTEAFF.

The CDR3 bases are TGCGCCAGCAGCCGCCGACAGGGGATCACCGGGGAGCTGTTTTTT. This gives the protein CASSRRQGITGELFF. This chain links TRBV5-1 with TRBJ2-2; 8 nucleotides match TRBD1. The CDR3 is 15 residues long. In germline, CDR1 is SGHRS, CDR2 YFSETQ. With 4 bases clipped from V and 4 bases from J, the junction kept 6 bases outside the gene matches.

This clone was counted between two and nine times. Additional DNA sequences in this sample encode the identical CDR3. CDR3 nucleotides: TGTGCCAGCTCACCCGGACTAGCGGGAGCCAGTGAGCAGTTCTTC. Protein product: CASSPGLAGASEQFF. V usage is TRBV18 and J usage is TRBJ2-1, with 13 bases fitting TRBD2. The germline gives CDR1 KGHSH, CDR2 LQKENI. V dropped 3 bases and J dropped 9; count of bases not matched to a gene: 5. The CDR3 loop spans 15 amino acids.

The chain links TRBV10-2 to TRBJ1-5; D remains unclear. V was clipped by 5 bases and J by 7 bases, with 12 bases between them. CDR1 and CDR2 from the germline V gene are WSHSY and SAAADI. The CDR3 has 13 residues. The CDR3 protein is CASSFGVGQPQHF. DNA of the CDR3: TGCGCCAGCAGTTTTGGGGTAGGACAGCCCCAGCATTTT.

V is TRBV7-3 and J is TRBJ2-1, with D possibly being TRBD1 or TRBD2 (5 bases each). The CDR3 extends over 15 amino acids. Trimming took off 0 bases at V and 2 bases at J, with 8 bases between the two ends. CDR1 and CDR2 from the germline V gene are SGHTA and FQGTGA. CDR3 nucleotides: TGTGCCAGCAGCTTAACTAGGGGAGCCTACAATGAGCAGTTCTTC. It yields the protein CASSLTRGAYNEQFF.

The chain employs TRBV6-5 and TRBJ2-3; D is perhaps TRBD2 (6 bases). V lost 2 bases, J lost 1 base, and 10 bases lay in between. Germline CDR1 reads MNHEY; CDR2 reads SVGAGI. The length of the CDR3 is 15 residues. The chain's CDR3 is CASSYREVGTDTQYF. CDR3 nucleotides: TGTGCCAGCAGTTACAGGGAGGTCGGCACAGATACGCAGTATTTT.

The chain has TRBV11-1 and TRBJ2-4; no firm D call. The germline V and J ends were trimmed by 5 bases and 0 bases, with 8 bases remaining between them. The CDR3 has 14 amino acids. Germline V gives CDR1 SGHAT, CDR2 FQDESV (reference sequence). CDR3 DNA: TGTGCCAGCAGCCTAACCCTAGCCAAAAACATTCAGTACTTC. It is translated as CASSLTLAKNIQYF.

J is TRBJ2-6 and V is TRBV5-1, with TRBD1 as a possible D gene (5 bases). The CDR3 runs to 13 residues. V was shortened by 8 bases and J by 1 base, with 7 bases between the two germline ends. Germline V gene lookup returns CDR1 SGHRS and CDR2 YFSETQ. CDR3 nucleotide sequence: TGCGCCAGTCAGGGTTCTGGGGCCAACGTCCTGACTTTC. Amino acid sequence: CASQGSGANVLTF.

The table lists this clone with a few counts. J is TRBJ2-5 and V is TRBV2, with 9 bases aligning to TRBD2. Germline CDR1 is SNHLY and CDR2 is FYNNEI. The junction had 1 base not matched to a gene; V was cut back by 5 bases and J by 3 bases. The CDR3 is made up of 13 amino acids. Written as DNA, the CDR3 is TGTGCCAGCAGTCTAGCGGGGAAAGAGACCCAGTACTTC. Translated, it gives CASSLAGKETQYF.

J is TRBJ2-1 and V is TRBV4-3, with 12 positions matching TRBD2. Germline CDR1 and CDR2: LGHNA and YSLEER. V lost 0 bases, J lost 4 bases, and 4 bases stayed unmatched. The CDR3 has 17 residues. The DNA of the CDR3 is TGCGCCAGCAGCCAAGATCTGACTAGCGGGGGATACAATGAGCAGTTCTTC. Its translation: CASSQDLTSGGYNEQFF.

V is TRBV2 and J is TRBJ1-3, with D hard to call. CDR3 length: 14 residues. V lost 3 bases and J lost 4, with 10 bases in between. CDR1 and CDR2 from the germline V gene are SNHLY and FYNNEI. CDR3 loop: CASSEVFGGNTIYF. The CDR3 DNA sequence: TGTGCCAGCAGTGAGGTCTTCGGGGGAAACACCATATATTTT.

Of note for this clone: One junction end does not reproduce the germline sequence, and a read error may be involved. This rearrangement joins TRBV10-3 to TRBJ2-3; the D is unclear. The V gene's germline CDR1 is ENHRY and CDR2 SYGVKD. This CDR3 has 14 amino acids. This CDR3 is CASSYSMSTDTQYF. DNA for the CDR3: TGTGCCAGCAGTTACTCGATGAGCACAGATACGCAGTATTTT.

This clone appeared a few times. This chain joins TRBV2 and TRBJ2-1, with 8 positions matching TRBD2. Trimming cost V 5 bases and J 8 bases; bases outside gene matches: 11. The CDR3 has 15 residues. From germline, CDR1 is SNHLY and CDR2 FYNNEI. The CDR3 nucleotides read TGTGCCAGCAGTCTAGTCGGGAGGGCCCCCCATGAGCAGTTCTTC. This gives the protein CASSLVGRAPHEQFF.

This clone has a handful of counts. The chain uses TRBV6-5 and TRBJ2-1, with 9 bases identical to TRBD2. V was pared by 5 bases and J by 4 bases, with 6 bases of the junction left unmatched. This CDR3 spans 15 amino acids. Germline lookup yields CDR1 MNHEY and CDR2 SVGAGI. The CDR3 DNA sequence: TGTGCCAGCAGTCGGCGGGAGGGCCGGTACAATGAGCAGTTCTTC. It is translated as CASSRREGRYNEQFF.

This clone occurred a few times. Other DNA sequences from this sample encode an identical CDR3 as well. The CDR3 region is CASSQAGSSYEQYF. CDR3 nucleotide sequence: TGTGCCAGCAGCCAAGCGGGAAGCTCCTACGAGCAGTACTTC. The rearrangement joins TRBV6-5 to TRBJ2-7, with 7 bases lining up with TRBD2. There are 14 residues in the CDR3. From germline, CDR1 is MNHEY and CDR2 SVGAGI. Losses at the gene ends were 6 bases for V and 0 bases for J; bases not matched to a gene: 5.

This clone was observed a handful of times. The V call is TRBV7-8, the J call TRBJ1-2; the match to TRBD1 covers 8 bases. From germline, CDR1 is SGHVS and CDR2 FQNEAQ. CDR3 length: 14 amino acids. V lost 4 bases to trimming and J lost 3 bases; unmatched junction nucleotides: 4. The CDR3 region is CASSYTGGYYGYTF. CDR3 in DNA: TGTGCCAGCAGCTACACAGGGGGATACTATGGCTACACCTTC.